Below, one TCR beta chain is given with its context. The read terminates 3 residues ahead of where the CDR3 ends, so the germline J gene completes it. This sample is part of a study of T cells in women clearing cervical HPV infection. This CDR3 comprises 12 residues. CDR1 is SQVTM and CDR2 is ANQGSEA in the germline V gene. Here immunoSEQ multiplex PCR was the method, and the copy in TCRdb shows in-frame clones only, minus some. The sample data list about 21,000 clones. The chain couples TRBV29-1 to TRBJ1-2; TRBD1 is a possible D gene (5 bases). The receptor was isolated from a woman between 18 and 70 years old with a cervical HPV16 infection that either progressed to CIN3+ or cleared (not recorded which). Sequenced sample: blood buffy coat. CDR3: CSVEDIRLGYTF. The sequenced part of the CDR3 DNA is TGCAGCGTTGAGGACATCCGGTTGGGC.